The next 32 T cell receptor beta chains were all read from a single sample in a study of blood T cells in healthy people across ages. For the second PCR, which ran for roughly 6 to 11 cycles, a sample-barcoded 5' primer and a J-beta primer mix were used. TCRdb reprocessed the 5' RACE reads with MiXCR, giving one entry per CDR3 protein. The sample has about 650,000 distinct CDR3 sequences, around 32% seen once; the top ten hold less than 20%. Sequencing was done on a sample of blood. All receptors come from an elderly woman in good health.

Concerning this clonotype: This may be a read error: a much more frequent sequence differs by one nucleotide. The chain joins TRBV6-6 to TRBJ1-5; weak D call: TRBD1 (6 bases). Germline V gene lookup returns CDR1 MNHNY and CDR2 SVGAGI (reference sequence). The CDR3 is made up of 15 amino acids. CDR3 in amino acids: CASSGGTSDNQPRHF. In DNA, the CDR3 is TGTGCCAGCAGCGGAGGGACATCCGACAATCAGCCCCGGCATTTT.

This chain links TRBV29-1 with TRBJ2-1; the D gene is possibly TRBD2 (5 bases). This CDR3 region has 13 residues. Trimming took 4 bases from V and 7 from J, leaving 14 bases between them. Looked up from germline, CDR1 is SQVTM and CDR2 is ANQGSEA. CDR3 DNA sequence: TGCAGCGTTGCACTAGGCCTTGGGAATGAGCAGTTCTTC. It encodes CSVALGLGNEQFF.

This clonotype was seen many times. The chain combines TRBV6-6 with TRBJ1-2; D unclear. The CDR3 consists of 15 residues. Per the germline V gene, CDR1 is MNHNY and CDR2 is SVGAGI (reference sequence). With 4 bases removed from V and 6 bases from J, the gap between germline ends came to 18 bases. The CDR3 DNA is TGTGCCAGCAGTTCCCGCCAGGACTATGTGCATGGCTACACCTTC. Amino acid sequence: CASSSRQDYVHGYTF.

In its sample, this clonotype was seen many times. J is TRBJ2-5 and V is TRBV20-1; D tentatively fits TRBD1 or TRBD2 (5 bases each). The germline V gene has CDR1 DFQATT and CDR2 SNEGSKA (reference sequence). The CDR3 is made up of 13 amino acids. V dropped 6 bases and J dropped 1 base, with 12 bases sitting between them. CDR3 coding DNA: TGCAGTGCCCAGCATGGGGGCCAAGAGACCCAGTACTTC. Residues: CSAQHGGQETQYF.

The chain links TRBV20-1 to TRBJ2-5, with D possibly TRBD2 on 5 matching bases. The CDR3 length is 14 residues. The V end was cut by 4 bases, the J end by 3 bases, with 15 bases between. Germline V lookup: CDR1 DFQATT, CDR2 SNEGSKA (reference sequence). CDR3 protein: CSAMGVLGEETQYF. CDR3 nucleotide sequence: TGCAGTGCTATGGGAGTCCTAGGAGAAGAGACCCAGTACTTC.

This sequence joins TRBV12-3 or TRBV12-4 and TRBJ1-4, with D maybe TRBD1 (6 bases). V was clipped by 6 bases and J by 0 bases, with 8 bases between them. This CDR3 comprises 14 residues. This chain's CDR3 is CASRGATTNEKLFF. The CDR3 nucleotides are TGTGCCAGCAGGGGGGCTACAACTAATGAAAAACTGTTTTTT.

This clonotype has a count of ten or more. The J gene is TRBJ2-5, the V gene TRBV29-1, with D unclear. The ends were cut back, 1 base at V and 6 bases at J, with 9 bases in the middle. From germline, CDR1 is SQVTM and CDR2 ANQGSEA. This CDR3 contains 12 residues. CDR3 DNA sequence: TGCAGCGTTGAAGCGGAATACCAGACCCAGTACTTC. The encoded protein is CSVEAEYQTQYF.

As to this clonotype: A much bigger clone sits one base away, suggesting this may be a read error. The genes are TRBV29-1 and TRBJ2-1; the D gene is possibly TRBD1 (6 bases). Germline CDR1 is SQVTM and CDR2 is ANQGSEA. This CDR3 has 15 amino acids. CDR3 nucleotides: TGCGGCGTTGAACTGGGGACATCTAATATCAATGAGCAGTTCTTC. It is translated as CGVELGTSNINEQFF.

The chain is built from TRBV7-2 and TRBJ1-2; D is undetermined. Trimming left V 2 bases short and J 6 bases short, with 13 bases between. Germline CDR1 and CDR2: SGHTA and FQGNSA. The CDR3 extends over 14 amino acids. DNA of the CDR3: TGTGCCAGCAGCTTATTGGGCGGTCCTGATGGCTACACCTTC. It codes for CASSLLGGPDGYTF.

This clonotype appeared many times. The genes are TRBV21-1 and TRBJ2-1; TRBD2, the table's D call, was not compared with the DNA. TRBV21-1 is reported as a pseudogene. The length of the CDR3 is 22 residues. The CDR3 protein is CASSKMAQGLGVHIAAYNEQFF. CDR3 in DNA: TGTGCCAGCAGCAAAATGGCCCAAGGACTAGGAGTGCACATCGCCGCCTACAATGAGCAGTTCTTC.

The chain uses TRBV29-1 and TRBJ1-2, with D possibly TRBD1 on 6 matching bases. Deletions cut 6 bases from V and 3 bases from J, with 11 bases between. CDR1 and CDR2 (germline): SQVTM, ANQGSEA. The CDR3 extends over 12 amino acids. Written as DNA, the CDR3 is TGCAGCGTGGGAACAGGGCACTATGGCTACACCTTC. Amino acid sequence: CSVGTGHYGYTF.

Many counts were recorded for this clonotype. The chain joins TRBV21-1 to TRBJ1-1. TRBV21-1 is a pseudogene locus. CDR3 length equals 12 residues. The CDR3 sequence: CARRPKNTEAFF. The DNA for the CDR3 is TGTGCCAGGCGTCCGAAGAACACTGAAGCTTTCTTT.

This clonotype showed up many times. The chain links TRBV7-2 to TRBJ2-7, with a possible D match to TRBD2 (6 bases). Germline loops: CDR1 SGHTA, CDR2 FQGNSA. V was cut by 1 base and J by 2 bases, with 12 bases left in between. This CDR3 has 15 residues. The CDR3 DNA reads TGTGCCAGCAGCTTAGGGGGCGGACTAACCTACGAGCAGTACTTC. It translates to CASSLGGGLTYEQYF.

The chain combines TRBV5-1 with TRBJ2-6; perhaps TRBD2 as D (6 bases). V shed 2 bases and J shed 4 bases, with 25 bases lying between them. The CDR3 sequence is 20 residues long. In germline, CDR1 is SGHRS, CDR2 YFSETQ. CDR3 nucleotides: TGCGCCAGCAGCTTATTAACGACGGGGAGGACCGTTCCCGGGGCCAACGTCCTGACTTTC. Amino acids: CASSLLTTGRTVPGANVLTF.

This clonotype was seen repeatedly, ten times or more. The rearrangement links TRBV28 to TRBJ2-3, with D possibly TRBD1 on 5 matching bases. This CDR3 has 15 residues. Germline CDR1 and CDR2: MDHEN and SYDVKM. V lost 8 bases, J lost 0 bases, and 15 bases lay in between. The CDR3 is CASSSQGGSTDTQYF. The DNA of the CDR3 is TGTGCCAGCTCTTCCCAGGGTGGGAGCACAGATACGCAGTATTTT.

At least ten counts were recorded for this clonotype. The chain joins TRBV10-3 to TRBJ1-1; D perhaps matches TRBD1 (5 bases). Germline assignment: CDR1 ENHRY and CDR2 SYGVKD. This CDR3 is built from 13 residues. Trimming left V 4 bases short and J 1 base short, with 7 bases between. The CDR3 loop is CAISAGQNTEAFF. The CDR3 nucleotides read TGTGCCATCAGTGCCGGACAGAACACTGAAGCTTTCTTT.

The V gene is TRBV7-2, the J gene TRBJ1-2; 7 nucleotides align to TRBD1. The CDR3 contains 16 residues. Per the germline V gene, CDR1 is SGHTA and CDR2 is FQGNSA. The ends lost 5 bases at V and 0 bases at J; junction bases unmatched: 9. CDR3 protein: CASSLRGFGTNYGYTF. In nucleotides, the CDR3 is TGTGCCAGCAGCCTCAGGGGGTTTGGGACTAACTATGGCTACACCTTC.

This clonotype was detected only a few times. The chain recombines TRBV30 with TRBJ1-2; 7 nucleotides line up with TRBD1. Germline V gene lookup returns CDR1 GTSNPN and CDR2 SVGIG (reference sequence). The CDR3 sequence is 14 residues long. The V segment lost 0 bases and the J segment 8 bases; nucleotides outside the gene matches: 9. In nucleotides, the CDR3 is TGTGCCTGGAGTGTACAGGGACAGCGTACGGGCTACACCTTC. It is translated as CAWSVQGQRTGYTF.

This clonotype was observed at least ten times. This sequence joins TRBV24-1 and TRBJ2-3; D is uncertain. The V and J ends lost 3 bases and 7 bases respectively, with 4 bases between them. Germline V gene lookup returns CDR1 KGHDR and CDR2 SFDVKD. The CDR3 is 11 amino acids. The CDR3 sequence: CATSDRNTQYF. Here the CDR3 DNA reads TGTGCCACCAGTGATAGAAATACGCAGTATTTT.

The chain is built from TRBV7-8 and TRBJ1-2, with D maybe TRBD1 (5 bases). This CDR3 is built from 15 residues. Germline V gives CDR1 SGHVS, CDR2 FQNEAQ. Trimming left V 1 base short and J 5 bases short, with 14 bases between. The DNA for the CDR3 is TGTGCCAGCAGCTTAGTTCCGGGGGTTAATTATGGCTACACCTTC. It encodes CASSLVPGVNYGYTF.

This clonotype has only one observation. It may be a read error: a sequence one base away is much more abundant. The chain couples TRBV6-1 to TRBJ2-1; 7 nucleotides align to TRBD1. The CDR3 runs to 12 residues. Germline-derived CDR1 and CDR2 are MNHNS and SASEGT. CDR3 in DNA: TGTGCCAGCAGCGGACAGGCCAATGAGCAGGTCTTC. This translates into CASSGQANEQVF.

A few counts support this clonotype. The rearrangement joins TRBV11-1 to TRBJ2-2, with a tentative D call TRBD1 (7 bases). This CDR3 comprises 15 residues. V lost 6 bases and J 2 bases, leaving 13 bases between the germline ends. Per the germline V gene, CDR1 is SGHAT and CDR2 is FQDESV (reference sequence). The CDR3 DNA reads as TGTGCCAGCAGATCAGGGGGGATAAACACCGGGGAGCTGTTTTTT. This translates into CASRSGGINTGELFF.

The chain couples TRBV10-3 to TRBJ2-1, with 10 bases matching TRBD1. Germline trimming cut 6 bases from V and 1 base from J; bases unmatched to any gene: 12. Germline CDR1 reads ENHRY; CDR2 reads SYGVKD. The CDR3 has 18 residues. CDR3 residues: CAISVDRGNALSYNEQFF. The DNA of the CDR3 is TGTGCCATCAGCGTGGACAGGGGGAACGCTCTGTCCTACAATGAGCAGTTCTTC.

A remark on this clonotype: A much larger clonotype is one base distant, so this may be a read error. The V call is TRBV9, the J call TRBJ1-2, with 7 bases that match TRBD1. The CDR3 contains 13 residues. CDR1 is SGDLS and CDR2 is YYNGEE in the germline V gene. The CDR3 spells CAGRGDGPYGYTF. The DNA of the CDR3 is TGTGCCGGCAGGGGGGATGGCCCGTATGGCTACACCTTC.

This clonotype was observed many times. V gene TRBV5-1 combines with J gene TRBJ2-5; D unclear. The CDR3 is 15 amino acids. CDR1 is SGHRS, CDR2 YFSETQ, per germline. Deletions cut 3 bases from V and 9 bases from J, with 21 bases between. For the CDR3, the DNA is TGCGCCAGCAGCTACCAAACTGACCAATCGAGAGCCCAGTACTTC. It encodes CASSYQTDQSRAQYF.

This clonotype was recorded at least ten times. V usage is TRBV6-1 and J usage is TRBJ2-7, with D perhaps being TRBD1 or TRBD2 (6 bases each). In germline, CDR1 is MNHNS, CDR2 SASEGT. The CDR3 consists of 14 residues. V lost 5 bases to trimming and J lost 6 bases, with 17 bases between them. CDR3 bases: TGTGCCAGCAGTAGAAGGTCAGGGGAGGTCGAGCAGTACTTC. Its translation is CASSRRSGEVEQYF.

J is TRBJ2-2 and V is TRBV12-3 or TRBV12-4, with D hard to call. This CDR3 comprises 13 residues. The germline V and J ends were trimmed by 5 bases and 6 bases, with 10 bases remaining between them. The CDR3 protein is CASSPSSAGELFF. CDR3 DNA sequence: TGTGCCAGCAGTCCCTCGTCCGCCGGGGAGCTGTTTTTT.

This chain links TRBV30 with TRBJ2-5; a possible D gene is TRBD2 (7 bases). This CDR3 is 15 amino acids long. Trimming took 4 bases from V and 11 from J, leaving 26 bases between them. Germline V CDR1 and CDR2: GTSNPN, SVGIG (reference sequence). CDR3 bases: TGTGCCTGGAAGGGGGGCGGGGGACTTCACAATGAGCAGTACTTC. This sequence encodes CAWKGGGGLHNEQYF.

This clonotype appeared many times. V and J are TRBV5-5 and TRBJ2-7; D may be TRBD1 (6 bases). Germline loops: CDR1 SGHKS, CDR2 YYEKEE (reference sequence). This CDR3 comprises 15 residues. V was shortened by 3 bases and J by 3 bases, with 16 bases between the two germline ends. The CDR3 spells CASSYTTGQFYEQYF. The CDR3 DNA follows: TGTGCCAGCAGCTATACGACCGGACAGTTCTACGAGCAGTACTTC. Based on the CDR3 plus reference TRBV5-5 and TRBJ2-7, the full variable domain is DAGVTQSPTHLIKTRGQQVTLRCSPISGHKSVSWYQQVLGQGPQFIFQYYEKEERGRGNFPDRFSARQFPNYSSELNVNALLLGDSALYLCASSYTTGQFYEQYFGPGTRLTVT.

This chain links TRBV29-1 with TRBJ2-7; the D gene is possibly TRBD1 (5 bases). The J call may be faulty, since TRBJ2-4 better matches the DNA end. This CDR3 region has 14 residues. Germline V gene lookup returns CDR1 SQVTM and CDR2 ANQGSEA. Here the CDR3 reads CSAAWGRDGDIQYF. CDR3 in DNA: TGCAGCGCCGCGTGGGGCAGGGATGGGGACATTCAGTACTTC.

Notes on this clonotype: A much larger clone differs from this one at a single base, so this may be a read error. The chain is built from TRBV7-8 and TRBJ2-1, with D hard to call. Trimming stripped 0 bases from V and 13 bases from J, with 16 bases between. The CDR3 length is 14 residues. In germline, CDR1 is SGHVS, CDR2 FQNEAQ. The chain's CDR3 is CASSLAPRGETQFF. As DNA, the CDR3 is TGTGCCAGCAGCTTAGCCCCTAGAGGAGAGACCCAGTTCTTC.

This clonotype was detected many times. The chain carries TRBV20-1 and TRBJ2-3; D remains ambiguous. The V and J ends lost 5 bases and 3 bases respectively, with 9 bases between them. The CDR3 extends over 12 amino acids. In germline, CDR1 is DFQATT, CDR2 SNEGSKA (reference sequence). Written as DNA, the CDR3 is TGCAGTGCTCCCCCCGATACAGATACGCAGTATTTT. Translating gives CSAPPDTDTQYF.